The source of this T cell receptor beta chain is a study of CD8+ T cells in alopecia areata. The overall study: At a dose of 5 to 10 mg twice daily, oral tofacitinib was given to treated patients.

After isolation, RNA underwent reverse transcription to generate cDNA as the sequencing template. Method: immunoSEQ multiplex PCR; TCRdb's copy keeps in-frame clones and lacks some. The data hold about 200,000 clones, with 57% observed a single time. Sorting from PBMCs produced CD4+ and CD8+ T cells. This clonotype originated in a human donor with alopecia areata. The sample in question was CD4+ T cells sorted from blood, obtained at week 0.

The CDR3 protein is CASSLSGSTEAFF. Here the CDR3 DNA reads TGTGCCAGCAGTTTATCGGGGAGCACTGAAGCTTTCTTT. The chain links TRBV27 to TRBJ1-1; D call uncertain. The CDR3 loop spans 13 amino acids. Trimming took 0 bases from V and 4 from J, leaving 6 bases between them. Germline V lookup: CDR1 MNHEY, CDR2 SMNVEV (reference sequence).